Below, 15 T cell receptor beta chains from the same sample are listed, as sequenced in a study of T cell responses to AZD1222 COVID-19 vaccine (dated by TCRdb to the early 2020s). The sample's time point label is to be understood as: baseline before first vaccination. Library preparation used the immunoSEQ multiplex PCR assay. TCRdb provides this immuneACCESS table in a form limited to in-frame rearrangements. Some clones are lacking; in checked studies, under half of them reflect an unresolved V gene, and why the rest are absent is not known. The sample records approximately 110,000 clones, 82% of which are singletons. Clones ranked in the top ten supply 5% of the sample. The source material was peripheral blood, sampled on day 0 of AZD1222 vaccination. Receptors originate from an adult in good health.

This chain uses TRBV5-1 with TRBJ1-6; 7 bases line up with TRBD1. The CDR3 is 16 residues long. Germline assignment: CDR1 SGHRS and CDR2 YFSETQ. J gave up 3 bases and V 4 bases, and 7 bases lay outside the gene matches. As DNA, the CDR3 is TGCGCCAGCAGCCTGACAGGGAATAGCTATAATTCACCCCTCCACTTT. This encodes CASSLTGNSYNSPLHF.

The gene calls are TRBV19 and TRBJ2-2; D is undetermined. V was shortened by 1 base and J by 5 bases, with 5 bases between the two germline ends. Germline V gives CDR1 LNHDA, CDR2 SQIVND (reference sequence). The CDR3 has 13 residues. CDR3 sequence (DNA): TGTGCCAGTAGTATAGGTGGAACCGGGGAGCTGTTTTTT. This translates into CASSIGGTGELFF.

In DNA, the CDR3 is TGTGCTAGTGGTCCTGGATCCACCTCGTTCGCTCGGGGAATTAACACTGAAGCTTTCTTT. It codes for CASGPGSTSFARGINTEAFF. The chain links TRBV12-5 to TRBJ1-1; D is undetermined. Germline V gene data show CDR1 as LGHNT and CDR2 as FRNRAP. This CDR3 is built from 20 residues. V lost 5 bases and J 2 bases, leaving 30 bases between the germline ends.

This chain joins TRBV7-9 and TRBJ1-3, with D perhaps TRBD1 (6 bases). Germline V gene lookup returns CDR1 SEHNR and CDR2 FQNEAQ (reference sequence). The CDR3 runs to 14 residues. Between the trimmed V and J ends, which lost 2 bases and 1 base, there was a span of 6 bases. The CDR3 region is CASSLTGSGNTIYF. CDR3 sequence (DNA): TGTGCCAGCAGCTTAACAGGGTCTGGAAACACCATATATTTT.

The chain has TRBV5-1 and TRBJ2-3, with 10 nucleotides matching TRBD2. The germline V gene encodes CDR1 SGHRS and CDR2 YFSETQ. After removal of 2 bases from V and 2 bases from J, the junction contained 2 bases not matched to a gene. The CDR3 is 15 residues long. CDR3 protein: CASSLTSGATDTQYF. The CDR3 nucleotides read TGCGCCAGCAGCTTAACTAGCGGGGCCACAGATACGCAGTATTTT.

The rearrangement uses TRBV18 and TRBJ2-3; TRBD1 is a possible D gene (5 bases). The length of the CDR3 is 17 residues. Germline-derived CDR1 and CDR2 are KGHSH and LQKENI. The V gene lost 2 bases and the J gene lost 2 bases, with 17 bases spanning the gap. For the CDR3, the DNA is TGTGCCAGCTCACCATTAATGGGGCGGACCTACACAGATACGCAGTATTTT. It is translated as CASSPLMGRTYTDTQYF.

The V gene is TRBV6-5, the J gene TRBJ2-5; no clear D gene. This CDR3 has 11 residues. The V and J ends lost 2 bases and 7 bases respectively, with 5 bases between them. CDR1 and CDR2 (germline): MNHEY, SVGAGI. CDR3 sequence (DNA): TGTGCCAGCAGTTACACGGGGACCCAGTACTTC. Its translation is CASSYTGTQYF.

J is TRBJ1-2 and V is TRBV7-2; 7 nucleotides agree with TRBD1. V lost 6 bases to trimming and J lost 4 bases; unmatched junction nucleotides: 8. The germline V gene encodes CDR1 SGHTA and CDR2 FQGNSA. The CDR3 has 14 residues. The CDR3 sequence: CASRTRTGLYGYTF. The CDR3 DNA follows: TGTGCCAGCAGGACCAGGACAGGCCTCTATGGCTACACCTTC.

The rearrangement uses TRBV29-1 and TRBJ1-1; TRBD1 matches at 8 bases. The V and J ends lost 3 bases and 2 bases, in that order; junction bases with no gene match: 2. CDR3 length equals 13 residues. The germline V gene encodes CDR1 SQVTM and CDR2 ANQGSEA. For the CDR3, the DNA is TGCAGCGTTGACAGGGGGCCAAACACTGAAGCTTTCTTT. It yields the protein CSVDRGPNTEAFF.

CDR3 region: CASSLMGTRQETQYF. CDR3 nucleotide sequence: TGCGCCAGCAGCTTGATGGGGACGAGACAAGAGACCCAGTACTTC. V is TRBV5-1 and J is TRBJ2-5, with D possibly being TRBD1 or TRBD2 (5 bases each). The CDR3 runs to 15 residues. Trimming took off 1 base at V and 2 bases at J, with 12 bases between the two ends. Per germline, CDR1 SGHRS and CDR2 YFSETQ. Filled out from reference TRBV5-1 and TRBJ2-5, the complete variable domain reads KAGVTQTPRYLIKTRGQQVTLSCSPISGHRSVSWYQQTPGQGLQFLFEYFSETQRNKGNFPGRFSGRQFSNSRSEMNVSTLELGDSALYLCASSLMGTRQETQYFGPGTRLLVL.

V and J are TRBV9 and TRBJ1-5, with D possibly matching TRBD1 (5 bases). The CDR3 covers 13 residues. Germline CDR1 and CDR2: SGDLS and YYNGEE. V was trimmed by 4 bases and J by 2 bases, leaving 7 bases between them. This chain's CDR3 is CASSRDGNQPQHF. CDR3 DNA: TGTGCCAGCAGCAGGGACGGCAATCAGCCCCAGCATTTT.

V and J are TRBV7-9 and TRBJ1-6; no clear D. Trimming shortened V by 6 bases and J by 2 bases, and 11 bases separated the two germline ends. The length of the CDR3 is 15 residues. Looked up from germline, CDR1 is SEHNR and CDR2 is FQNEAQ (reference sequence). The CDR3 here is CASRNSSPYNSPLHF. CDR3 nucleotides: TGTGCCAGCAGGAATTCCAGTCCCTATAATTCACCCCTCCACTTT.

The rearrangement links TRBV7-2 to TRBJ1-5; D is unresolved. The CDR3 length is 13 residues. Trimming left V 2 bases short and J 7 bases short, with 9 bases between. Germline V gives CDR1 SGHTA, CDR2 FQGNSA. CDR3: CASSLSTRQPQHF. CDR3 sequence (DNA): TGTGCCAGCAGCTTAAGTACGAGACAGCCCCAGCATTTT.

The chain recombines TRBV19 with TRBJ1-2, with 9 bases identical to TRBD1. The CDR3 contains 16 residues. J gave up 4 bases and V 0 bases, and 6 bases lay outside the gene matches. Germline V gene sequence: CDR1 LNHDA, CDR2 SQIVND (reference sequence). This CDR3 is CASSIETGGARYGYTF. The CDR3, as DNA: TGTGCCAGTAGTATAGAAACAGGGGGCGCGCGCTATGGCTACACCTTC.

V gene TRBV9 combines with J gene TRBJ2-2, with TRBD1 matching over 7 bases. The V gene's germline CDR1 is SGDLS and CDR2 YYNGEE. With 0 bases clipped from V and 7 bases from J, the junction kept 9 bases outside the gene matches. This CDR3 spans 16 amino acids. The CDR3: CASSVVATGNYGELFF. DNA of the CDR3: TGTGCCAGCAGCGTAGTGGCGACAGGGAATTACGGGGAGCTGTTTTTT.